This entry features one TCR beta chain sequence. The record originates from a study of blood T cell repertoires in COVID-19. Overall study context: COVID-19 samples collected from the United States, Italy and Spain covered acute and convalescent phases. T cells, B-cell-depleted T cells, or PBMCs provided the cDNA or gDNA that served as material.

Living in 24 US areas, the participants were between roughly 18 and 89 years of age. In the authors' workflow: Using reference gene primer amplification, nucleated cell counts were estimated. TCRdb's copy holds only in-frame clones and misses some; the assay was immunoSEQ multiplex PCR. That table supplies the V and J calls and clone size; D and trimming were determined from the DNA. This table has a few hundred thousand clones, roughly nine tenths appearing once. CDR3 length: 15 amino acids. The germline CDR1 and CDR2 sequences are SGHNT and YYREEE (reference sequence). V shed 0 bases, J shed 0 bases, and the junction held 1 base outside the gene matches.

The receptor was derived from a human donor in a cohort exposed to, infected with or recovered from COVID-19 (not recorded which). The donor label of this sample is uncertain. Material: PBMCs or T cells enriched from blood (not recorded which). The V call is TRBV5-4, the J call TRBJ2-7; 9 nucleotides agree with TRBD1. DNA for the CDR3: TGTGCCAGCAGCTTGGCGGGACAGGGCTCCTACGAGCAGTACTTC. It yields the protein CASSLAGQGSYEQYF.